The 18 T cell receptor beta chains in this list originate from one sample, sequenced in a study of cytomegalovirus exposure and HLA in healthy donors. Use of 60 Vbeta and 13 Jbeta primers characterized the PCR. TCRdb's copy holds only in-frame clones and misses some; the assay was immunoSEQ multiplex PCR. Counted here are 210,000 or so clones, 77% occurring once; the ten biggest clones make up over 2%. The source material was PBMCs. These receptor sequences come from a woman in her twenties or thirties in good health and CMV-seropositive.

The rearrangement uses TRBV6-1 and TRBJ2-5, with unresolved D. The tail of the sequence fits TRBJ2-7 better, so the J call may be wrong. CDR1 and CDR2 from the germline V gene are MNHNS and SASEGT. The CDR3 length is 13 residues. The DNA of the CDR3 is TGTGCCAGCAGTGTCGGCAGCGCCTACGAGCAGTACTTC. Encoded protein: CASSVGSAYEQYF.

This clone came up once. The chain is built from TRBV7-8 and TRBJ2-1, with 7 bases aligning to TRBD2. Germline V CDR1 and CDR2: SGHVS, FQNEAQ. Trimming removed 2 bases from V and 6 bases from J; junction bases left unmatched: 1. The CDR3 consists of 13 residues. CDR3 DNA: TGTGCCAGCAGCTTAACTAGCGTCAATGAGCAGTTCTTC. Its protein is CASSLTSVNEQFF.

The CDR3: CASSSLYVKSDTQYF. CDR3 sequence (DNA): TGTGCCAGCAGTTCCCTCTACGTGAAATCAGATACGCAGTATTTT. The chain recombines TRBV28 with TRBJ2-3; no reliable D call. CDR1 MDHEN and CDR2 SYDVKM come from the germline V gene. The CDR3 runs 15 residues. V lost 4 bases and J 4 bases, leaving 15 bases between the germline ends.

This rearrangement joins TRBV9 to TRBJ1-3, with a tentative D call TRBD1 (5 bases). This CDR3 is 16 amino acids long. CDR1 is SGDLS, CDR2 YYNGEE, per germline. Trimming removed 4 bases at V and 0 bases at J, with 14 bases between. The CDR3 reads CASSPGGAISGNTIYF. CDR3 DNA: TGTGCCAGCAGCCCAGGAGGGGCGATCTCTGGAAACACCATATATTTT.

This clone has just one count. The rearrangement joins TRBV29-1 to TRBJ2-7; 9 nucleotides line up with TRBD1. Unmatched junction bases numbered 2, after V lost 5 bases and J lost 3 bases. Germline-derived CDR1 and CDR2 are SQVTM and ANQGSEA. The length of the CDR3 is 12 residues. This CDR3 reads CSVLGQGYEQYF. CDR3 sequence (DNA): TGCAGCGTTTTGGGACAGGGCTACGAGCAGTACTTC.

This chain connects TRBV11-3 to TRBJ2-4, with 10 positions matching TRBD1. J lost 11 bases, V lost 3 bases, and 1 base had no gene match. Germline CDR1 and CDR2: SGHNT and YENEEA. The CDR3 has 12 amino acids. The CDR3 sequence is CASSLGQGFQYF. The DNA for the CDR3 is TGTGCCAGCAGCTTGGGACAGGGGTTTCAGTACTTC.

J is TRBJ2-1 and V is TRBV7-6; 9 bases fit TRBD2. There are 16 residues in the CDR3. J gave up 3 bases and V 1 base, and 4 bases lay outside the gene matches. Germline V gene lookup returns CDR1 SGHVS and CDR2 FNYEAQ. CDR3 residues: CASSLDLAGLYNEQFF. The CDR3 DNA reads as TGTGCCAGCAGCTTAGACCTAGCGGGACTCTACAATGAGCAGTTCTTC.

The chain employs TRBV30 and TRBJ2-1, with a weak D call TRBD2 (5 bases). This CDR3 comprises 16 residues. The germline gives CDR1 GTSNPN, CDR2 SVGIG (reference sequence). V lost 0 bases and J 0 bases, leaving 12 bases between the germline ends. For the CDR3, the DNA is TGTGCCTGGAGTGTACGGGGTAGCGACTCCTACAATGAGCAGTTCTTC. Amino acids: CAWSVRGSDSYNEQFF.

The gene calls are TRBV7-9 and TRBJ2-7, with TRBD2 matching 7 bases. The V gene's germline CDR1 is SEHNR and CDR2 FQNEAQ (reference sequence). The CDR3 consists of 14 residues. The V gene end was trimmed by 0 bases and the J gene end by 2 bases; junction bases not matched to a gene: 1. For the CDR3, the DNA is TGTGCCAGCAGCTTAGCGGGGGGGACCTACGAGCAGTACTTC. This gives the protein CASSLAGGTYEQYF.

This chain connects TRBV28 to TRBJ2-5; TRBD1 agrees at 8 bases. The CDR3 consists of 15 residues. V lost 5 bases, J lost 4 bases, and 9 bases stayed unmatched. Germline-derived CDR1 and CDR2 are MDHEN and SYDVKM. CDR3 nucleotides: TGTGCCAGCAGTCCCCCAGGGGGCTGGGGAGAGACCCAGTACTTC. Translation gives CASSPPGGWGETQYF.

V usage is TRBV4-1 and J usage is TRBJ2-1; 10 bases are shared with TRBD1. The CDR3 has 16 residues. Germline-derived CDR1 and CDR2 are MGHRA and YSYEKL. V lost 8 bases to trimming and J lost 0 bases; unmatched junction nucleotides: 7. CDR3 sequence reads: CASETGDRGSYNEQFF. CDR3 sequence (DNA): TGCGCCAGCGAGACCGGGGACAGGGGCTCCTACAATGAGCAGTTCTTC.

V usage is TRBV28 and J usage is TRBJ2-2, with 11 bases that match TRBD1. Germline CDR1 and CDR2: MDHEN and SYDVKM. V lost 4 bases and J lost 4; bases outside the gene matches: 5. The CDR3 runs to 16 residues. The CDR3 DNA reads as TGTGCCAGCAGTTCAGGACAGGGGGCGCGCACCGGGGAGCTGTTTTTT. This gives the protein CASSSGQGARTGELFF.

This clone was seen only a few times. J is TRBJ2-7 and V is TRBV25-1; D may be TRBD1 (6 bases). V gave up 3 bases and J gave up 2 bases, with 14 bases separating them. This CDR3 has 15 amino acids. CDR1 is MGHDK, CDR2 SYGVNS, per germline. The CDR3 reads CASSDRGYRAYEQYF. The CDR3, as DNA: TGTGCCAGCAGTGACAGGGGATACCGAGCCTACGAGCAGTACTTC.

The rearrangement uses TRBV30 and TRBJ2-3, with 8 bases fitting TRBD1. CDR1 GTSNPN and CDR2 SVGIG come from the germline V gene (reference sequence). V trimming: 3 bases; J trimming: 4 bases; junction bases outside the gene matches: 3. The CDR3 is 13 residues long. This CDR3 is CAWRTGAADTQYF. CDR3 sequence (DNA): TGTGCCTGGAGGACAGGGGCGGCAGATACGCAGTATTTT.

The chain uses TRBV30 and TRBJ1-1; D remains unclear. The CDR3 has 16 residues. Trimming left V 0 bases short and J 0 bases short, with 14 bases between. The germline CDR1 and CDR2 sequences are GTSNPN and SVGIG (reference sequence). CDR3 sequence reads: CAWSVRGSLMNTEAFF. CDR3 coding DNA: TGTGCCTGGAGTGTACGGGGTAGTCTCATGAACACTGAAGCTTTCTTT.

This clone appeared a few times. The V gene is TRBV7-9, the J gene TRBJ2-7, with 7 bases that match TRBD2. Germline V gene data show CDR1 as SEHNR and CDR2 as FQNEAQ (reference sequence). The CDR3 totals 12 residues. V lost 8 bases to trimming and J lost 0 bases; unmatched junction nucleotides: 1. CDR3 nucleotide sequence: TGTGCCAGCGGCGGGAGCTCCTACGAGCAGTACTTC. It is translated as CASGGSSYEQYF.

The rearrangement uses TRBV25-1 and TRBJ2-5; 8 bases map to TRBD1. The CDR3 has 18 amino acids. Unmatched junction bases numbered 14, after V lost 3 bases and J lost 2 bases. CDR1 is MGHDK, CDR2 SYGVNS, per germline. CDR3 DNA: TGTGCCAGCAGTGATTGGACAGGGTTTGAATCGGGACAAGAGACCCAGTACTTC. Translating gives CASSDWTGFESGQETQYF.

V gene TRBV5-1 combines with J gene TRBJ2-5; 9 positions agree with TRBD1. The ends lost 4 bases at V and 4 bases at J; junction bases unmatched: 8. Germline V gene lookup returns CDR1 SGHRS and CDR2 YFSETQ. The CDR3 extends over 15 amino acids. This CDR3 reads CASSPPRTGVETQYF. Written as DNA, the CDR3 is TGCGCCAGCAGCCCCCCCCGGACAGGGGTAGAGACCCAGTACTTC.